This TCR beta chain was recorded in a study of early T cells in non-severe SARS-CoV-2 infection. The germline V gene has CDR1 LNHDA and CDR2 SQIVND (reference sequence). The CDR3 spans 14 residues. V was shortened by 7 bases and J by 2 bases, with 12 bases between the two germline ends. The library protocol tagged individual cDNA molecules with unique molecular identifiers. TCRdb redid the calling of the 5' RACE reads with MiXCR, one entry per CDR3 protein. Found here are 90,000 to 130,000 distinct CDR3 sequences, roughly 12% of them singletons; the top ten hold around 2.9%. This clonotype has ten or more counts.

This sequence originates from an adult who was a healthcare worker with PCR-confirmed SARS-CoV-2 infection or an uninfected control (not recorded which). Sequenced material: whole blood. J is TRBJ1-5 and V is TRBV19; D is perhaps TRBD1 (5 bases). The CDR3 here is CASKLGRGNQPQHF. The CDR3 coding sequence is TGTGCCAGTAAACTGGGCAGGGGCAATCAGCCCCAGCATTTT.